This TCR beta chain was recovered during a study of blood T cell repertoires in COVID-19. Across the whole study: From the United States, Italy and Spain came samples of acute and convalescent COVID-19. From T cells, B-cell-depleted T cells, or PBMCs came the material, which was cDNA or gDNA.

In the original processing: Reference gene primer amplification gave estimated nucleated cell counts. Some clones are missing from TCRdb's copy, which holds only in-frame ones; the method was immunoSEQ multiplex PCR. V, J and clone size derive from that table, while D and trimming were established from the DNA sequence. The sample records some 93,000 clones, around nine tenths being singletons. The TCR comes from a man aged 45 to 65 with acute or convalescent COVID-19. The sequenced material came from peripheral blood.

The DNA for the CDR3 is TGTGCCAGCAGCTTAGCTTTAGCAGGGAATGAGCAGTTCTTC. Its protein product is CASSLALAGNEQFF. V is TRBV7-2 and J is TRBJ2-1; possible D gene TRBD1, 5 bases. V lost 0 bases, J lost 7 bases, and 10 bases lay in between. Germline V gene lookup returns CDR1 SGHTA and CDR2 FQGNSA. There are 14 residues in the CDR3.